Each of the 21 T cell receptor beta chains below was sequenced from the same sample in a study of PD-L1 blockade in urothelial cancer. Time point indicated: peripheral blood 6 weeks after treatment start. The repertoire was sequenced with immunoSEQ multiplex PCR; TCRdb's copy has only in-frame clones and lacks some. Of 80,000 to 95,000 clones in the sample, around four fifths are singletons; the top ten hold 8.4%. The sample consisted of PBMCs, taken around atezolizumab (anti-PD-L1) treatment. The receptor set was obtained from a man between 65 and 85 years old with urothelial cancer.

J is TRBJ1-1 and V is TRBV19, with 7 bases identical to TRBD1. With V trimmed by 11 bases and J by 4 bases, 7 bases remained unmatched. This CDR3 spans 12 amino acids. The germline V gene encodes CDR1 LNHDA and CDR2 SQIVND (reference sequence). CDR3 loop: CACRYRGTEAFF. The CDR3 nucleotides read TGTGCCTGCCGATACAGGGGCACTGAAGCTTTCTTT.

CDR3 nucleotides: TGTGCCAGTTGGGGACAGTCCCAAGAGACCCAGTACTTC. It yields the protein CASWGQSQETQYF. The V gene is TRBV27, the J gene TRBJ2-5; 7 nucleotides agree with TRBD1. V was clipped by 9 bases and J by 1 base; unmatched bases: 5. Per the germline V gene, CDR1 is MNHEY and CDR2 is SMNVEV (reference sequence). The length of the CDR3 is 13 residues.

The chain couples TRBV6-5 to TRBJ1-4; no firm D call. Between the trimmed V and J ends, which lost 7 bases and 0 bases, there was a span of 9 bases. This CDR3 is 14 amino acids long. Per the germline V gene, CDR1 is MNHEY and CDR2 is SVGAGI. CDR3 coding DNA: TGTGCCAGCAAGGAGGTTGCAACTAATGAAAAACTGTTTTTT. Protein sequence: CASKEVATNEKLFF.

The chain recombines TRBV11-2 with TRBJ2-5; a possible D gene is TRBD1 (5 bases). The CDR3 sequence is 20 residues long. In germline, CDR1 is SGHAT, CDR2 FQNNGV. V lost 0 bases to trimming and J lost 9 bases, with 32 bases between them. The CDR3 loop is CASSLDRVISPIADLQAQYF. In nucleotides, the CDR3 is TGTGCCAGCAGCTTAGATAGGGTGATTTCTCCCATCGCCGACCTACAGGCCCAGTACTTC.

The chain couples TRBV5-4 to TRBJ2-3; tentatively, D is TRBD2 (6 bases). V lost 2 bases to trimming and J lost 0 bases, with 10 bases between them. CDR1 and CDR2 from the germline V gene are SGHNT and YYREEE (reference sequence). This CDR3 region has 15 residues. The CDR3 is CASSFDGGSTDTQYF. In DNA, the CDR3 is TGTGCCAGCAGCTTCGACGGGGGAAGCACAGATACGCAGTATTTT.

This clone was seen ten or more times. The gene calls are TRBV6-5 and TRBJ2-2; TRBD2 is a possible D gene (6 bases). The germline V and J ends were trimmed by 7 bases and 8 bases, with 20 bases remaining between them. There are 15 residues in the CDR3. Per the germline V gene, CDR1 is MNHEY and CDR2 is SVGAGI. The CDR3 DNA reads as TGTGCCAGCACCCCCAATGGACTACTCGGTGGGGAGCTGTTTTTT. Protein product: CASTPNGLLGGELFF.

This clone was detected a few times. This chain uses TRBV19 with TRBJ1-1, with D possibly being TRBD1 (6 bases). Germline V CDR1 and CDR2: LNHDA, SQIVND (reference sequence). V lost 5 bases and J 2 bases, leaving 12 bases between the germline ends. This CDR3 spans 14 amino acids. CDR3 DNA: TGTGCCAGTAGTGTACAGGGTCTCAACACTGAAGCTTTCTTT. Translating it yields CASSVQGLNTEAFF.

CDR3 in DNA: TGTGCCAGCAGCTTGACTAGCGGGGTGTACAATGAGCAGTTCTTC. Its protein product is CASSLTSGVYNEQFF. The chain has TRBV6-5 and TRBJ2-1; 11 bases map to TRBD2. Trimming at V came to 6 bases and at J to 4 bases, leaving 5 bases not matched to a gene. This CDR3 comprises 15 residues. Germline CDR1 MNHEY, CDR2 SVGAGI.

The chain combines TRBV18 with TRBJ1-4; 9 bases map to TRBD1. Germline assignment: CDR1 KGHSH and CDR2 LQKENI. The trim removed 3 bases at V and 3 bases at J, leaving 11 bases unmatched. The CDR3 totals 18 residues. The CDR3 here is CASSPDRGRLAANEKLFF. CDR3 nucleotide sequence: TGTGCCAGCTCACCGGACAGGGGAAGGCTAGCCGCTAATGAAAAACTGTTTTTT.

This rearrangement joins TRBV29-1 to TRBJ1-1; the match to TRBD1 covers 8 bases. CDR1 and CDR2 (germline): SQVTM, ANQGSEA. After removal of 7 bases from V and 4 bases from J, the junction contained 5 bases not matched to a gene. The CDR3 is made up of 12 amino acids. This CDR3 is CSGGTGGTEAFF. The CDR3 region has the DNA TGCAGCGGGGGGACAGGCGGCACTGAAGCTTTCTTT.

This clone was counted a few times. The V gene is TRBV7-2, the J gene TRBJ2-3; 12 positions agree with TRBD2. Unmatched junction bases numbered 5, after V lost 5 bases and J lost 2 bases. CDR3 size: 16 residues. Germline V CDR1 and CDR2: SGHTA, FQGNSA. The CDR3 loop reads CASSRTSGEPTDTQYF. In nucleotides, the CDR3 is TGTGCCAGCAGCCGGACTAGCGGGGAACCCACAGATACGCAGTATTTT.

The chain uses TRBV2 and TRBJ2-5, with 9 nucleotides matching TRBD2. In germline, CDR1 is SNHLY, CDR2 FYNNEI. The CDR3 loop spans 16 amino acids. The junction had 13 bases not matched to a gene; V was cut back by 6 bases and J by 5 bases. The DNA of the CDR3 is TGTGCCAGCAGATCACCTTTAGCGGGGGTAAAGGAGACCCAGTACTTC. Amino acids: CASRSPLAGVKETQYF. The full variable domain, completed using reference TRBV2 and TRBJ2-5, is EPEVTQTPSHQVTQMGQEVILRCVPISNHLYFYWYRQILGQKVEFLVSFYNNEISEKSEIFDDQFSVERPDGSNFTLKIRSTKLEDSAMYFCASRSPLAGVKETQYFGPGTRLLVL.

The CDR3 coding sequence is TGTGCCAGTAGTATGTTAGTGAGCACAGATACGCAGTATTTT. Protein: CASSMLVSTDTQYF. This chain joins TRBV19 and TRBJ2-3; D ambiguous. CDR1 and CDR2 from the germline V gene are LNHDA and SQIVND (reference sequence). The CDR3 has 14 amino acids. Trimming cost V 3 bases and J 0 bases, with 7 bases left between them.

This chain joins TRBV4-1 and TRBJ2-2, with 9 bases lining up with TRBD2. Germline V gives CDR1 MGHRA, CDR2 YSYEKL. The CDR3 has 17 amino acids. V shed 0 bases, J shed 4 bases, and the junction held 6 bases outside the gene matches. CDR3 amino acids: CASSQDMAGGTTGELFF. The CDR3 coding sequence is TGCGCCAGCAGCCAAGATATGGCGGGAGGGACCACCGGGGAGCTGTTTTTT.

This clone was seen only a few times. This chain links TRBV7-2 with TRBJ2-2; D gene unclear. Germline loops: CDR1 SGHTA, CDR2 FQGNSA. V lost 4 bases and J lost 7, with 13 bases in between. This CDR3 has 14 residues. The CDR3 region is CASSSSTADGELFF. The DNA of the CDR3 is TGTGCCAGCAGCTCCTCGACTGCTGACGGGGAGCTGTTTTTT.

The V gene is TRBV5-1, the J gene TRBJ1-4, with a weak D call TRBD1 (6 bases). Deletions cut 4 bases from V and 8 bases from J, with 18 bases between. Germline V gives CDR1 SGHRS, CDR2 YFSETQ. The CDR3 totals 15 residues. CDR3: CASSLTGGQGEKLFF. CDR3 DNA: TGCGCCAGCAGCCTGACGGGGGGCCAGGGAGAAAAACTGTTTTTT.

The chain combines TRBV6-1 with TRBJ2-5, with 10 bases identical to TRBD1. The CDR3 spans 16 residues. Germline values: CDR1 MNHNS, CDR2 SASEGT. V was pared by 3 bases and J by 5 bases, with 9 bases of the junction left unmatched. The CDR3 DNA reads as TGTGCCAGCAGTGACCGGGACAGGGGTAGCAGGGAGACCCAGTACTTC. Protein: CASSDRDRGSRETQYF.

The V gene is TRBV12-2, the J gene TRBJ1-2; the D call of TRBD1 is as the table states it, not checked on the DNA. TRBV12-2 is a pseudogene. The CDR3 totals 16 residues. CDR3 sequence reads: CASRLEVIYRDHGYTF. In DNA, the CDR3 is TGTGCAAGTCGCTTAGAAGTTATATACAGGGACCATGGCTACACCTTC.

V is TRBV11-3 and J is TRBJ2-5, with a possible D match to TRBD2 (6 bases). Germline V CDR1 and CDR2: SGHNT, YENEEA. Trimming shortened V by 2 bases and J by 5 bases, and 9 bases separated the two germline ends. The CDR3 is made up of 13 amino acids. CDR3 bases: TGTGCCAGCAGCTTAAATGGAGGGGAGACCCAGTACTTC. Translation gives CASSLNGGETQYF.

The V gene is TRBV30, the J gene TRBJ2-1; 13 bases match TRBD2. The CDR3 is made up of 13 amino acids. Trimming removed 2 bases from V and 11 bases from J; junction bases left unmatched: 3. Germline CDR1 and CDR2: GTSNPN and SVGIG (reference sequence). The CDR3 sequence: CAWSRGLAGKQFF. CDR3 in DNA: TGTGCCTGGAGTAGGGGACTAGCGGGAAAGCAGTTCTTC.

The chain joins TRBV5-1 to TRBJ1-1; 7 nucleotides align to TRBD1. The junction had 10 bases not matched to a gene; V was cut back by 4 bases and J by 4 bases. Germline-derived CDR1 and CDR2 are SGHRS and YFSETQ. The CDR3 length is 15 residues. In DNA, the CDR3 is TGCGCCAGCAGCGCCCTATGGCAGGGGGGCACTGAAGCTTTCTTT. Its protein is CASSALWQGGTEAFF.